The T cell receptor (beta chain) under discussion was sequenced for a study of blood T cell repertoires in COVID-19. Study at large: Collection of acute and convalescent COVID-19 samples took place in the United States, Italy and Spain. In each case, the material was cDNA or gDNA derived from T cells, B-cell-depleted T cells, or PBMCs.

Those enrolled, adults aged 18 to 89 years, came from fewer than 25 US areas. Allocation to cohorts depended on clinical history reported by the participants. Measured with immunoSEQ multiplex PCR; TCRdb has only the in-frame clones, and not every one. The sample yields 200,000 to 250,000 clones, about four fifths seen once. Germline assignment: CDR1 SGHNT and CDR2 YYREEE (reference sequence). With 5 bases clipped from V and 4 bases from J, the junction kept 6 bases outside the gene matches. CDR3 size: 14 residues. The chain recombines TRBV5-4 with TRBJ1-2, with 9 bases fitting TRBD1. This receptor was identified in a woman aged 55-69 years who had recovered from COVID-19. Sequencing was done on a sample of PBMCs or T cells enriched from blood (not recorded which). The CDR3 DNA reads TGTGCCAGCAGTTCCCCGGGACAGGGCTATGGCTACACCTTC. Its protein is CASSSPGQGYGYTF.